This TCR beta chain was profiled in a study of T cell responses to AZD1222 COVID-19 vaccine listed by TCRdb under 2021. About the investigation overall: AZD1222 recipients given second doses at about 4 weeks or at about 12 weeks were pooled, since spike-specific TCR depth and breadth were not found to differ between the two schedules. TCR sequencing covered more than 230 trial participants: 207 given two doses of AZD1222 and 26 given two doses of MenACWY control vaccine. Trial participants were enrolled by age into 18-55, 56-69 and 70-plus year subgroups, with about 150, 28 and 57 TCR-sequenced participants respectively. On the study overall, not on this receptor specifically: Participants were mostly white British and included more females than males, and it was suggested by the authors that clonal diversity may have been underestimated. Spike-specific TCR breadth and depth rose significantly after two AZD1222 doses compared with day 0 and with MenACWY recipients. Vaccine-associated CD4 TCRs spanned the whole spike protein, with dominant responses in regions 160-218 and 743-854. In the small 56-69-year group, the increase in depth fell short of significance, most likely because of low power. Conclusions about previously exposed vaccinees were limited because only 6 or 7 AZD1222 recipients were SARS-CoV-2 seropositive at baseline. Reportedly, close to half of the unique spike-specific TCRs recognized epitopes lying outside the regions that are mutated in the B.1.351 and B.1.1.7 variants. Because no samples from the day 14 peak response were available, repertoires could be characterized only after the peak T cell response.

The CDR3 regions of human TCRbeta chains were subjected to immunosequencing. In the original analysis: Repertoire TCRs were checked for matches against a reference library of SARS-CoV-2-specific TCRs that had been generated using the MIRA antigen-specificity platform. Breadth was defined as the fraction of unique TCRs that were SARS-CoV-2-associated. Depth was defined as the fraction of total T cells that were SARS-CoV-2-associated. Each spike-specific TCR was assigned to its reactive spike region and to a CD4 or CD8 class using the MIRA data. Log10-transformed breadth and depth values were compared by one-way ANOVA with Sidak's multiple comparisons tests. TCRdb holds this immuneACCESS table with in-frame rearrangements only. Some clones are missing; in checked studies, unresolved V genes explain under half, and the rest has no known cause. V and J calls and clone size come straight from that table; D and trimming were deduced from the DNA. The sample records roughly 50,000 clones, about 90% of which are singletons. Roughly 2% of the sample is in the top ten clones.

The sample's time point label is to be understood as: baseline before first vaccination. Vaccinee samples were obtained from the UK trials COV001 and COV002, which included a single-blind randomized controlled phase 2/3 trial of AZD1222 (ChAdOx1 nCoV-19) in healthy adults. Trial participant PBMC samples were collected at day 0 and day 28 after the second dose for TCRbeta chain sequencing. As for this clone: It has no known antigen specificity. No much larger clone exists at a distance of one base, and base qualities are not known.

The source material was peripheral blood, sampled on day 0 of AZD1222 vaccination. The receptor's source is an adult in good health.

The CDR3 region has the sequence CASSLRGYDNEQFF. The base sequence is TGTGCCAGCAGTTTACGCGGCTACGACAATGAGCAGTTCTTC. Rearrangement joined TRBV6-5 to TRBJ2-1; confidence is insufficient to name the D gene. CDR1 and CDR2 (MNHEY, SVGAGI) derive from the germline V gene. The junction carries 12 bases between V and J, which are trimmed by 4 bases and 5 bases respectively. Counted from cysteine to phenylalanine, this CDR3 has 14 amino acids. The sequence is cut down to CDR3 DNA, 42 bases in frame from base 1.